This T cell receptor beta chain was sequenced in a study of cytotoxic CD8 clonotypes in ibrutinib-treated CLL (dated by TCRdb to 2020 to 2023). At the level of the whole study: In this cohort, approximately 14 patients were treatment-naive and roughly ten were relapsed/refractory, while some 18 had unmutated IGHV. Cryopreserved peripheral blood mononuclear cells were obtained before treatment, at response, and at either sustained remission or disease progression. Patients were still on ibrutinib when every remission and progressive disease sample was collected. Partial responses were observed in 24 patients and complete responses in 2; after a median follow-up of about 69 months, remission was maintained in approximately 14 patients and progression was observed in roughly twelve. On average, each sample yielded 255,043 productive templates and about 94,000 productive rearrangements. Of the 86 people in the trial, 25 to 30 had longitudinal samples available. The response samples were drawn at a median of 12 months into treatment, with a range of roughly 6 to 40 months.

A MiSeq instrument was used for deep resolution sequencing, which targeted depths ranging from 1 in 1 million up to 1 in 200,000 T cells, with coverage averaging 10x for each clonotype. TCR beta libraries were generated with the immunoSEQ hsTCRB Kit. For the original study's pipeline: ImmunoSEQ Data Assistant and ImmunoSEQ Analyzer were used for data analysis, and V, D and J genes were assigned according to IMGT definitions. Clonality, with values ranging from 0 to 1, was calculated as one minus the normalized Shannon entropy of productive rearrangement frequencies. Public clonotype analysis was restricted to overrepresented clonotypes comprising at least 0.05% of each patient's repertoire. Some 13 age-matched healthy donor repertoires from immuneACCESS were used as controls for clonality. The clones in this table, taken by TCRdb from immuneACCESS, are in-frame only. Not every clone is retained; where verified, under half of the shortfall comes from an unresolved V gene, and the cause of the rest is unknown. The DNA gave D and trimming, while V, J and clone size come from that table. The sample yields over 200,000 clones; just over 70% were counted once. The ten largest account for about 6.4% of the sample.

The intended sense of this specimen's time point label: approximately eleven months on ibrutinib. For TCR beta library preparation, about 1.8 micrograms of genomic DNA were isolated from cryopreserved PBMCs. Longitudinal blood samples from CLL patients on ibrutinib monotherapy underwent high-throughput TCR beta sequencing. The patients took part in an open-label, single-center phase 2 trial of ibrutinib monotherapy. Its CDR3 holds 13 amino acids, cysteine through phenylalanine. This entry keeps only the CDR3 DNA: 39 bases, framed from base 1. The germline V gene sets CDR1 to KGHSH and CDR2 to LQKENI. V is cut by 2 bases and J by 4 bases, and the space between the germline ends is 9 bases. Comment on this clone: Its recognized antigen is unknown. No per-base quality is available; no much larger clone lies one base away.

Study-level results and caveats: Baseline clonality exceeded that of age-matched healthy donors and correlated strongly with circulating CD8+ T-cell counts. Sampling times were not matched between sustained-remission and progressing patients, and lymph node repertoires were not studied. Clonality rose at ibrutinib response, remained stable during sustained remission, and dropped back toward baseline at progression. Public clonotypes were found to be uncommon and were observed to contract or remain stable during treatment; the increase in clonality was shown to reflect expansion of private clonotypes at ibrutinib response.

The starting material was PBMCs, obtained after 12 months of ibrutinib treatment. The sequence links TRBV18 to TRBJ2-7; D gene: possibly TRBD1, on 5 matching bases. The receptor was isolated from a human donor with chronic lymphocytic leukemia. The bases read TGTGCCAGCTCACCAGGGGCACTGTACGAGCAGTACTTC. The resulting protein is CASSPGALYEQYF.